The table lists the clone carrying this TCR beta chain with a few counts. Its antigen remains unidentified. Germline CDR1 reads DFQATT; CDR2 reads SNEGSKA (reference sequence). CDR3 length: 13 residues. V was trimmed by 6 bases and J by 0 bases, leaving 6 bases between them. TCRdb reprocessed the 5' RACE reads via MiXCR and lists one record per CDR3 protein. The data contain 200,000 to 300,000 distinct CDR3 sequences, 10% to 15% of them singletons. This sample is part of a study of T cells after yellow fever vaccination. About the research overall: When fractions had low cell numbers, they were prepared with SMART-Seq v4 Ultra Low Input. General observations from the study: Weaker, the secondary response peaked sooner, at day 5 versus 15. Clones that expanded after primary vaccination mostly reappeared after the booster (96% CD4, 80% to 90% CD8).

The chain has TRBV20-1 and TRBJ2-6, with unresolved D. The input for sequencing was CD4+ T cells sorted from PBMCs, taken 45 days after the yellow fever booster vaccination. The sequence derives from a man aged 25 to 40 who received the YFV17D yellow fever vaccine. The CDR3 DNA follows: TGCAGTGCCCGGACCTCTGGGGCCAACGTCCTGACTTTC. Its translation is CSARTSGANVLTF.